Shown below are 27 T cell receptor beta chains from a single sample sequenced in a study of blood T cell repertoires in COVID-19. Generated by immunoSEQ multiplex PCR, the TCRdb table keeps only in-frame clones and is missing some. Here the sample spans about 180,000 clones, 80% to 90% being singletons. The sample taken for sequencing was peripheral blood. The receptors derive from a man aged 50-59 years with active or convalescent COVID-19.

The chain joins TRBV19 to TRBJ2-1; 10 nucleotides match TRBD2. The CDR3 totals 17 residues. Germline V gene lookup returns CDR1 LNHDA and CDR2 SQIVND (reference sequence). V shed 6 bases, J shed 2 bases, and the junction held 10 bases outside the gene matches. DNA for the CDR3: TGTGCCAGTAGCATGGGGCCTGGACTAGCGGCCTACAATGAGCAGTTCTTC. Translating it yields CASSMGPGLAAYNEQFF.

The chain uses TRBV6-6 and TRBJ2-5; TRBD2 agrees at 10 bases. Germline V gene sequence: CDR1 MNHNY, CDR2 SVGAGI (reference sequence). The trim removed 6 bases at V and 4 bases at J, leaving 5 bases unmatched. This CDR3 region has 14 residues. Written as DNA, the CDR3 is TGTGCCAGCAGGGGAGCGGGGGGGCGAGAGACCCAGTACTTC. This translates into CASRGAGGRETQYF.

This rearrangement joins TRBV11-2 to TRBJ2-1; tentative D call: TRBD1 (6 bases). Between the trimmed V and J ends, which lost 5 bases and 12 bases, there was a span of 8 bases. This CDR3 comprises 10 residues. Germline V gene data show CDR1 as SGHAT and CDR2 as FQNNGV. CDR3 nucleotides: TGTGCCAGCAGCGGGACAAGGCAGTTCTTC. Its protein is CASSGTRQFF.

This chain connects TRBV9 to TRBJ2-7; D gene unclear. This CDR3 contains 13 residues. The germline CDR1 and CDR2 sequences are SGDLS and YYNGEE. Between the trimmed V and J ends, which lost 0 bases and 2 bases, there was a span of 6 bases. The CDR3 protein is CASSVGPTYEQYF. CDR3 nucleotide sequence: TGTGCCAGCAGCGTAGGGCCAACCTACGAGCAGTACTTC.

The rearrangement uses TRBV4-3 and TRBJ1-1, with D tentatively TRBD1 (6 bases). Germline-derived CDR1 and CDR2 are LGHNA and YSLEER. V lost 0 bases, J lost 5 bases, and 16 bases lay in between. This CDR3 spans 16 amino acids. CDR3 nucleotides: TGCGCCAGCAGCCAAGAAGTTGGCAGGGGTTATACTGAAGCTTTCTTT. This encodes CASSQEVGRGYTEAFF.

The V and J genes are TRBV7-3 and TRBJ1-6, with a weak D call TRBD1 (5 bases). V was cut by 3 bases and J by 3 bases, with 9 bases left in between. Germline lookup yields CDR1 SGHTA and CDR2 FQGTGA. The CDR3 totals 15 residues. The CDR3 sequence is CASSLGTDYNSPLHF. The CDR3 DNA sequence: TGTGCCAGCAGCTTGGGGACTGACTATAATTCACCCCTCCACTTT.

The chain joins TRBV9 to TRBJ1-3, with 7 bases lining up with TRBD1. This CDR3 is built from 15 residues. Losses at the gene ends were 4 bases for V and 0 bases for J; bases not matched to a gene: 4. In germline, CDR1 is SGDLS, CDR2 YYNGEE. CDR3 DNA: TGTGCCAGCAGCACACAGGGGACCTCTGGAAACACCATATATTTT. It yields the protein CASSTQGTSGNTIYF.

The rearrangement links TRBV4-1 to TRBJ2-2; D possibly corresponds to TRBD1 (6 bases). Trimming took 3 bases from V and 0 from J, leaving 11 bases between them. Germline CDR1 is MGHRA and CDR2 is YSYEKL. This CDR3 contains 16 residues. CDR3: CASSHRTVTNTGELFF. The CDR3 nucleotides are TGCGCCAGCAGCCACCGGACAGTAACGAACACCGGGGAGCTGTTTTTT.

The rearrangement uses TRBV2 and TRBJ1-5; D gene unclear. This CDR3 region has 15 residues. Deletions cut 8 bases from V and 2 bases from J, with 16 bases between. In germline, CDR1 is SNHLY, CDR2 FYNNEI. CDR3 nucleotide sequence: TGTGCCAGCGAGGCGGAGCTCGCGGGCAATCAGCCCCAGCATTTT. This gives the protein CASEAELAGNQPQHF.

V and J are TRBV28 and TRBJ1-1; 7 positions agree with TRBD1. J lost 5 bases, V lost 4 bases, and 7 bases had no gene match. This CDR3 is built from 14 residues. Per the germline V gene, CDR1 is MDHEN and CDR2 is SYDVKM. CDR3 protein: CASSSLQGWTEAFF. For the CDR3, the DNA is TGTGCCAGCAGTTCCCTACAGGGGTGGACTGAAGCTTTCTTT.

The genes are TRBV28 and TRBJ2-7; D perhaps matches TRBD2 (6 bases). V was cut by 6 bases and J by 4 bases, with 25 bases left in between. Germline V gene data show CDR1 as MDHEN and CDR2 as SYDVKM. CDR3 size: 17 residues. The CDR3 DNA follows: TGTGCCAGCAGCTTTACCCCTCGGGGAGGACTAAGGTACGAGCAGTACTTC. This sequence encodes CASSFTPRGGLRYEQYF.

In the case of this clone: The sample has other DNA sequences that encode this CDR3 too. The chain couples TRBV5-1 to TRBJ2-2, with D tentatively TRBD1 (6 bases). Germline CDR1 reads SGHRS; CDR2 reads YFSETQ. Trimming removed 0 bases at V and 1 base at J, with 7 bases between. The CDR3 spans 15 residues. The CDR3 region is CASSLGGLNTGELFF. The CDR3 DNA follows: TGCGCCAGCAGCTTGGGGGGGCTGAACACCGGGGAGCTGTTTTTT.

This rearrangement joins TRBV2 to TRBJ2-7; tentatively, D is TRBD2 (6 bases). The CDR3 sequence is 12 residues long. The germline gives CDR1 SNHLY, CDR2 FYNNEI. The CDR3 DNA follows: TGTGCAGGCGGAGGGGTCTCCTACGAGCAGTACTTC. Translating gives CAGGGVSYEQYF.

The V call is TRBV4-3, the J call TRBJ2-1, with 9 bases identical to TRBD1. Germline V gives CDR1 LGHNA, CDR2 YSLEER. Trimming cost V 0 bases and J 9 bases; bases outside gene matches: 6. This CDR3 has 15 amino acids. CDR3 nucleotide sequence: TGCGCCAGCAGCCAAGATCAACAGGGGGCTTTTGAGCAGTTCTTC. The encoded protein is CASSQDQQGAFEQFF.

The chain carries TRBV30 and TRBJ1-4; 7 bases are shared with TRBD1. The ends lost 4 bases at V and 10 bases at J; junction bases unmatched: 6. There are 12 residues in the CDR3. Germline V gene sequence: CDR1 GTSNPN, CDR2 SVGIG (reference sequence). The CDR3, as DNA: TGTGCCTGGACTACCCGGACAGGAAAACTGTTTTTT. Residues: CAWTTRTGKLFF.

This clone was counted once. V usage is TRBV28 and J usage is TRBJ2-5; 9 bases map to TRBD2. The CDR3 sequence is 15 residues long. The V gene end was trimmed by 8 bases and the J gene end by 6 bases; junction bases not matched to a gene: 13. Germline CDR1 reads MDHEN; CDR2 reads SYDVKM. The CDR3: CASGLGAGGPKTQYF. CDR3 coding DNA: TGTGCCAGCGGCCTGGGCGCGGGGGGGCCGAAGACCCAGTACTTC.

The chain employs TRBV5-4 and TRBJ1-1; D is unclear. With 0 bases removed from V and 0 bases from J, the gap between germline ends came to 6 bases. The CDR3 is 14 amino acids. Per germline, CDR1 SGHNT and CDR2 YYREEE (reference sequence). CDR3 protein: CASSLDSMNTEAFF. CDR3 DNA: TGTGCCAGCAGCTTGGACAGCATGAACACTGAAGCTTTCTTT. Combining the CDR3 with reference TRBV5-4 and TRBJ1-1 gives the whole variable domain ETGVTQSPTHLIKTRGQQVTLRCSSQSGHNTVSWYQQALGQGPQFIFQYYREEENGRGNFPPRFSGLQFPNYSSELNVNALELDDSALYLCASSLDSMNTEAFFGQGTRLTVV.

The chain joins TRBV7-2 to TRBJ2-2; TRBD1 might be the D (6 bases). This CDR3 is built from 15 residues. Trimming pared 5 bases from V and 7 bases from J, leaving 17 bases between. The germline V gene has CDR1 SGHTA and CDR2 FQGNSA. The CDR3 DNA is TGTGCCAGCAGCCCCGGACAGCAGGGGAACGGGGAGCTGTTTTTT. Its translation is CASSPGQQGNGELFF.

The chain is built from TRBV11-2 and TRBJ2-7, with 10 bases fitting TRBD1. Germline CDR1 SGHAT, CDR2 FQNNGV. CDR3 length: 16 residues. Trimming took 3 bases from V and 0 from J; bases not matched to a gene: 5. CDR3 DNA sequence: TGTGCCAGCAGCTTCCCGGGACAGGGGATCTCCTACGAGCAGTACTTC. Amino acids: CASSFPGQGISYEQYF. Drawing the rest from reference TRBV11-2 and TRBJ2-7, the complete variable domain is EAGVAQSPRYKIIEKRQSVAFWCNPISGHATLYWYQQILGQGPKLLIQFQNNGVVDDSQLPKDRFSAERLKGVDSTLKIQPAKLEDSAVYLCASSFPGQGISYEQYFGPGTRLTVT.

This chain uses TRBV28 with TRBJ1-3, with 7 bases fitting TRBD1. After removal of 8 bases from V and 2 bases from J, the junction contained 18 bases not matched to a gene. Per germline, CDR1 MDHEN and CDR2 SYDVKM. This CDR3 comprises 18 residues. The DNA for the CDR3 is TGTGCCAGCGCAGTCCCCCGAACCACAGGGGTGGCTGGAAACACCATATATTTT. This translates into CASAVPRTTGVAGNTIYF. The entire variable domain, with the rest obtained from reference TRBV28 and TRBJ1-3, is as follows: DVKVTQSSRYLVKRTGEKVFLECVQDMDHENMFWYRQDPGLGLRLIYFSYDVKMKEKGDIPEGYSVSREKKERFSLILESASTNQTSMYLCASAVPRTTGVAGNTIYFGEGSWLTVV.

This chain uses TRBV27 with TRBJ2-2; D perhaps matches TRBD1 (5 bases). Between the trimmed V and J ends, which lost 3 bases and 0 bases, there was a span of 17 bases. Per germline, CDR1 MNHEY and CDR2 SMNVEV (reference sequence). This CDR3 is 18 amino acids long. CDR3: CASSFQLTEISNTGELFF. CDR3 coding DNA: TGTGCCAGCAGTTTTCAATTGACAGAAATTTCGAACACCGGGGAGCTGTTTTTT.

The rearrangement uses TRBV2 and TRBJ2-2, with D tentatively TRBD1 (6 bases). Germline CDR1 is SNHLY and CDR2 is FYNNEI. V shed 5 bases and J shed 6 bases, with 16 bases lying between them. The CDR3 length is 15 residues. The CDR3 sequence is CASSRDTLLSGELFF. Written as DNA, the CDR3 is TGTGCCAGCAGTAGGGACACCCTCCTTTCCGGGGAGCTGTTTTTT.

This clone was seen a single time. The J gene is TRBJ1-5, the V gene TRBV14, with a possible D match to TRBD1 (5 bases). Trimming pared 0 bases from V and 7 bases from J, leaving 13 bases between. The germline CDR1 and CDR2 sequences are SGHDN and FVKESK. CDR3 length: 15 residues. The CDR3, as DNA: TGTGCCAGCAGCCAAGAAAGCCCAAAGGGGCAGCCCCAGCATTTT. Translation: CASSQESPKGQPQHF.

The genes are TRBV19 and TRBJ2-7, with 9 bases that match TRBD2. The CDR3 length is 15 residues. V shed 8 bases and J 2 bases; nucleotides not matched to a gene: 10. Germline CDR1 LNHDA, CDR2 SQIVND (reference sequence). CDR3 region: CASAVGLAFTYEQYF. DNA for the CDR3: TGTGCCAGTGCCGTCGGACTAGCGTTCACCTACGAGCAGTACTTC.

CDR3 in amino acids: CASRVAEGQPQHF. CDR3 DNA sequence: TGCGCCAGCAGGGTAGCAGAGGGTCAGCCCCAGCATTTT. J is TRBJ1-5 and V is TRBV5-1; D unclear. Looked up from germline, CDR1 is SGHRS and CDR2 is YFSETQ. V was shortened by 5 bases and J by 6 bases, with 12 bases between the two germline ends. This CDR3 spans 13 amino acids.

The chain employs TRBV3-1 (or the pseudogene TRBV3-2) and TRBJ2-1; D uncertain. The V and J ends lost 6 bases and 9 bases respectively, with 9 bases between them. Germline V lookup: CDR1 LGHDT, CDR2 YNNKEL (reference sequence). The CDR3 loop spans 11 amino acids. The CDR3 loop reads CASSSIGEQFF. In DNA form, the CDR3 reads TGTGCCAGCAGTTCAATCGGTGAGCAGTTCTTC.

This clone has at least ten counts. The chain joins TRBV25-1 to TRBJ1-4; 7 nucleotides line up with TRBD1. CDR3 length: 18 amino acids. The ends lost 0 bases at V and 4 bases at J; junction bases unmatched: 11. Germline V gives CDR1 MGHDK, CDR2 SYGVNS. The CDR3 protein is CASSEYFWTTGFNEKLFF. For the CDR3, the DNA is TGTGCCAGCAGTGAATATTTTTGGACGACAGGGTTTAATGAAAAACTGTTTTTT. Full variable domain (rest looked up from reference TRBV25-1 and TRBJ1-4): EADIYQTPRYLVIGTGKKITLECSQTMGHDKMYWYQQDPGMELHLIHYSYGVNSTEKGDLSSESTVSRIRTEHFPLTLESARPSHTSQYLCASSEYFWTTGFNEKLFFGSGTQLSVL.